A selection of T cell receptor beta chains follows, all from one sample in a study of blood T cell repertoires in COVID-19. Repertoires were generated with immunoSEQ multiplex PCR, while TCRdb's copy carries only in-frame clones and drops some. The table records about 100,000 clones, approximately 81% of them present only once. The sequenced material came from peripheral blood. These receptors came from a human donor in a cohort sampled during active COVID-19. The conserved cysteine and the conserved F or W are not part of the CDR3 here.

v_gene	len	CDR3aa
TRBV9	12	ASGTRGSTDTQY
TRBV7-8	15	ASSLAGGSISTDTQY
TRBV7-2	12	ASSAGQTYNEQF
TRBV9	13	ASSPEPGFVYEQY
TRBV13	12	ASRGLNSGNTIY
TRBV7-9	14	ASSSGLAGGPYEQY
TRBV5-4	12	ASSLVADYNEQF
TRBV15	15	ATSRDGGRGASNEQF
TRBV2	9	ASSYTSEAF
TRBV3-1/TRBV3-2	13	ASSQARGIGNTIY
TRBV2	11	ASSSEGNSPLH
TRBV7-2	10	ASSLATYEQY
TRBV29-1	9	SVLDSGGYT
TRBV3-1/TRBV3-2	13	ASSQGEGLGNTIY
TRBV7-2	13	ASSLNSGGAYEQF
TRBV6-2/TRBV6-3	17	ASSYPSSGGHSGANVLT